Listed here are 16 T cell receptor beta chains from one sample, sequenced in a study of monozygotic twins with cystic fibrosis. Repertoires were generated with immunoSEQ multiplex PCR, while TCRdb's copy carries only in-frame clones and drops some. The sample consists of about 20,000 clones, nearly 98% of them appearing once. The sample was blood. The receptors derive from a woman under 40 with cystic fibrosis.

The chain carries TRBV5-1 and TRBJ1-2; tentative D call: TRBD1 (5 bases). The V gene's germline CDR1 is SGHRS and CDR2 YFSETQ. There are 12 residues in the CDR3. V was shortened by 2 bases and J by 6 bases, with 8 bases between the two germline ends. The CDR3 loop reads CASSFGRDGYTF. Here the CDR3 DNA reads TGCGCCAGCAGCTTCGGCAGGGATGGCTACACCTTC.

The CDR3 reads CASSLVASGGRGHSEQFF. Written as DNA, the CDR3 is TGTGCCAGCAGCTTAGTCGCTAGCGGGGGGAGAGGTCATAGTGAGCAGTTCTTC. The rearrangement links TRBV11-2 to TRBJ2-1; 11 bases align to TRBD2. This CDR3 has 18 residues. The germline gives CDR1 SGHAT, CDR2 FQNNGV. The J segment lost 9 bases and the V segment lost 1 base, leaving 14 bases of the junction unmatched.

The chain employs TRBV7-9 and TRBJ2-2, with D perhaps given as TRBD1 or TRBD2 (5 bases each). This CDR3 has 14 amino acids. V was cut by 9 bases and J by 5 bases, with 16 bases left in between. In germline, CDR1 is SEHNR, CDR2 FQNEAQ (reference sequence). As DNA, the CDR3 is TGTGCCAGGGACGACGAGGGACGAACCGGGGAGCTGTTTTTT. This encodes CARDDEGRTGELFF.

J is TRBJ2-1 and V is TRBV28; D is perhaps TRBD2 (6 bases). Germline assignment: CDR1 MDHEN and CDR2 SYDVKM. V was trimmed by 6 bases and J by 4 bases, leaving 22 bases between them. The CDR3 totals 17 residues. The CDR3 spells CASRRTPRTGRYNEQFF. The CDR3 DNA reads as TGTGCCAGCAGACGCACCCCGCGCACCGGGAGATACAATGAGCAGTTCTTC.

The CDR3 bases are TGTGCCAGCAGCTTAATGAATTTCCCTCAAGCTTTCTTT. Encoded protein: CASSLMNFPQAFF. V is TRBV7-2 and J is TRBJ1-1; D unresolved. The CDR3 covers 13 residues. Germline CDR1 and CDR2: SGHTA and FQGNSA. V was cut by 2 bases and J by 9 bases, with 13 bases left in between. Based on the CDR3 plus reference TRBV7-2 and TRBJ1-1, the full variable domain is GAGVSQSPSNKVTEKGKDVELRCDPISGHTALYWYRQSLGQGLEFLIYFQGNSAPDKSGLPSDRFSAERTGGSVSTLTIQRTQQEDSAVYLCASSLMNFPQAFFGQGTRLTVV.

This chain uses TRBV15 with TRBJ2-5; perhaps TRBD1 as D (6 bases). Germline V gene sequence: CDR1 LNHNV, CDR2 YYDKDF (reference sequence). The V end lost 1 base, the J end lost 5 bases, and 14 bases lay between the germline ends. CDR3 size: 15 residues. CDR3 sequence (DNA): TGTGCCACCAGCAGAGGAGGGGGTGGCGGGGAGACCCAGTACTTC. Amino acids: CATSRGGGGGETQYF.

By share, this clone ranks as medium-sized. The rearrangement links TRBV5-1 to TRBJ2-7; a possible D gene is TRBD2 (5 bases). The CDR3 loop spans 15 amino acids. CDR1 SGHRS and CDR2 YFSETQ come from the germline V gene. The ends were cut back, 0 bases at V and 2 bases at J, with 12 bases in the middle. The CDR3 nucleotides read TGCGCCAGCAGCTTGGTCGGGGTTAACCCCTACGAGCAGTACTTC. Translation: CASSLVGVNPYEQYF.

The chain joins TRBV7-6 to TRBJ2-3, with 10 bases lining up with TRBD2. The CDR3 length is 16 residues. The V gene's germline CDR1 is SGHVS and CDR2 FNYEAQ. Trimming took 6 bases from V and 0 from J; bases not matched to a gene: 6. The CDR3 DNA follows: TGTGCCAGCAGAATAGCGGGGGGACCTAGCACAGATACGCAGTATTTT. Translating gives CASRIAGGPSTDTQYF.

The gene calls are TRBV9 and TRBJ2-7; 7 nucleotides align to TRBD2. CDR1 is SGDLS, CDR2 YYNGEE, per germline. The CDR3 has 15 residues. With 0 bases clipped from V and 1 base from J, the junction kept 4 bases outside the gene matches. In DNA, the CDR3 is TGTGCCAGCAGCGTAGGAGGTAGCGGGTCCTACGAGCAGTACTTC. Translating it yields CASSVGGSGSYEQYF.

The chain employs TRBV4-3 and TRBJ1-5; D gene ambiguous. The CDR3 has 14 residues. Germline V CDR1 and CDR2: LGHNA, YSLEER. Between the trimmed V and J ends, which lost 4 bases and 3 bases, there was a span of 10 bases. CDR3 bases: TGCGCCAGCAGCCCAAGATTAGCCAATCAGCCCCAGCATTTT. Translating it yields CASSPRLANQPQHF.

The genes are TRBV6-4 and TRBJ2-3; 10 positions match TRBD2. CDR1 is MRHNA and CDR2 is SNTAGT in the germline V gene. The CDR3 extends over 15 amino acids. V lost 5 bases to trimming and J lost 1 base; unmatched junction nucleotides: 3. CDR3 nucleotide sequence: TGTGCCAGCAGTCCCACTAGCGGGGGCACAGATACGCAGTATTTT. As protein: CASSPTSGGTDTQYF.

The gene calls are TRBV7-2 and TRBJ1-2; the D gene is possibly TRBD1 (5 bases). The V end lost 0 bases, the J end lost 4 bases, and 9 bases lay between the germline ends. The germline V gene encodes CDR1 SGHTA and CDR2 FQGNSA. This CDR3 has 14 residues. The CDR3 DNA reads as TGTGCCAGCAGCTTAGCTGGGGGTCCCTATGGCTACACCTTC. This encodes CASSLAGGPYGYTF.

This sequence joins TRBV5-5 and TRBJ2-1; 9 bases map to TRBD1. Unmatched junction bases numbered 7, after V lost 5 bases and J lost 4 bases. Germline CDR1 is SGHKS and CDR2 is YYEKEE (reference sequence). The CDR3 sequence is 15 residues long. The CDR3: CASRQGQGLYNEQFF. The CDR3 DNA reads TGTGCCAGCAGACAGGGACAGGGTCTGTACAATGAGCAGTTCTTC.

The J gene is TRBJ2-7, the V gene TRBV7-2; 10 bases are a match to TRBD1. The CDR3 loop spans 14 amino acids. CDR1 and CDR2 from the germline V gene are SGHTA and FQGNSA. The V and J ends lost 5 bases and 3 bases, in that order; junction bases with no gene match: 4. The CDR3 coding sequence is TGTGCCAGCAGCGCCGGGACAGGGGACTACGAGCAGTACTTC. Its protein product is CASSAGTGDYEQYF.

This chain uses TRBV7-9 with TRBJ1-1; 7 positions agree with TRBD1. Germline V lookup: CDR1 SEHNR, CDR2 FQNEAQ (reference sequence). J was trimmed by 3 bases and V by 1 base; bases with no gene match: 11. This CDR3 is built from 17 residues. The CDR3 bases are TGTGCCAGCAGCTTAGTGTTCGCAGGGACAGAATACACTGAAGCTTTCTTT. Its protein product is CASSLVFAGTEYTEAFF.

V gene TRBV27 combines with J gene TRBJ2-7, with TRBD2 identical over 8 bases. Germline assignment: CDR1 MNHEY and CDR2 SMNVEV (reference sequence). V trimming: 2 bases; J trimming: 4 bases; junction bases outside the gene matches: 7. The CDR3 length is 15 residues. In nucleotides, the CDR3 is TGTGCCAGCAGTTTAGGAGCGGGGGCGTCGTACGAGCAGTACTTC. Protein: CASSLGAGASYEQYF.